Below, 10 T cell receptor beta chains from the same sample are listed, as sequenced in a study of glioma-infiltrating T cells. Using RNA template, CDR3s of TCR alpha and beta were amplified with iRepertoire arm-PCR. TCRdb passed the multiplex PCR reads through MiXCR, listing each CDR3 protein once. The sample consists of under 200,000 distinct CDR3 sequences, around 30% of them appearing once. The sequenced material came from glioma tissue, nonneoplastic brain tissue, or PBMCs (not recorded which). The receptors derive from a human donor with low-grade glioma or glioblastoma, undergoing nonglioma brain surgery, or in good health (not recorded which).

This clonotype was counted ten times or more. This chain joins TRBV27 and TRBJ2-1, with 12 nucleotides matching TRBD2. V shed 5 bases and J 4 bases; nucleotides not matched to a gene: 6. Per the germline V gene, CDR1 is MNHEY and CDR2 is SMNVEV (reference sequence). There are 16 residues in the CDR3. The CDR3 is CASSPSGTSGYNEQFF. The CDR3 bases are TGTGCCAGCAGTCCATCCGGGACTAGCGGGTACAATGAGCAGTTCTTC.

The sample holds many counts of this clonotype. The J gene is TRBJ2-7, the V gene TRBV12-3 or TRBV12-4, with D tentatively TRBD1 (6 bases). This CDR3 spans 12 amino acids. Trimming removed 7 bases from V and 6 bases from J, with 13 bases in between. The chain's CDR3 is CASNPGGSEQYF. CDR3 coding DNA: TGTGCCAGCAACCCTGGGGGCTCCGAGCAGTACTTC.

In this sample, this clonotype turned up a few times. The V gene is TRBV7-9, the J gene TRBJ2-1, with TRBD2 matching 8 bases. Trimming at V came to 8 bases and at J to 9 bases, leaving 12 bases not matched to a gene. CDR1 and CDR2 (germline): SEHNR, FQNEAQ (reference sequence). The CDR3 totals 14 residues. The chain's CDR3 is CASSTSVDFSEQFF. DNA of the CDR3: TGTGCCAGCTCGACTAGCGTGGACTTCAGTGAGCAGTTCTTC. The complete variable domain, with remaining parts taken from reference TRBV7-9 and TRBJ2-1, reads DTGVSQNPRHKITKRGQNVTFRCDPISEHNRLYWYRQTLGQGPEFLTYFQNEAQLEKSRLLSDRFSAERPKGSFSTLEIQRTEQGDSAMYLCASSTSVDFSEQFFGPGTRLTVL.

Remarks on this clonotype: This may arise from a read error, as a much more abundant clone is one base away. DNA of the CDR3: TGTGCCAGCAGCCCCAGACCACGTGTAGCGGGAGCTGCTTGCAATGAGCAGTTCTTC. Translation gives CASSPRPRVAGAACNEQFF. The rearrangement links TRBV7-9 to TRBJ2-1; 9 bases match TRBD2. The CDR3 sequence is 19 residues long. The V segment lost 5 bases and the J segment 6 bases; nucleotides outside the gene matches: 20. Germline-derived CDR1 and CDR2 are SEHNR and FQNEAQ (reference sequence).

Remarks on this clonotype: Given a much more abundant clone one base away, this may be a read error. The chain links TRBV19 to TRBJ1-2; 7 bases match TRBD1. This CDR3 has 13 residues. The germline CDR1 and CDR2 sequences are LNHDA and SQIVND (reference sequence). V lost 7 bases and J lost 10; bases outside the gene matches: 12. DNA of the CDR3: TGTGCCAGTACCTCCCATGACAGGGACGTCTACACCTTC. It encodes CASTSHDRDVYTF.

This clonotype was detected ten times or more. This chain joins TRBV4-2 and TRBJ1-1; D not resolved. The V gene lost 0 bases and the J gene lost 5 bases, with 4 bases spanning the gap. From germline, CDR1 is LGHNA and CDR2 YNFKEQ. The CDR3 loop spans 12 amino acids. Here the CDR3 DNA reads TGTGCCAGCAGCCAAGATGGAACTGAAGCTTTCTTT. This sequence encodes CASSQDGTEAFF.

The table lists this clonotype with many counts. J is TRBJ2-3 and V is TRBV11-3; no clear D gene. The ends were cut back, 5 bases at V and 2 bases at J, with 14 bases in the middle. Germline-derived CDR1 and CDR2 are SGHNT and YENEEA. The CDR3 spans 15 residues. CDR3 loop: CASSHCLPYTDTQYF. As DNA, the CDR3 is TGTGCCAGCAGCCATTGCCTACCTTACACAGATACGCAGTATTTT.

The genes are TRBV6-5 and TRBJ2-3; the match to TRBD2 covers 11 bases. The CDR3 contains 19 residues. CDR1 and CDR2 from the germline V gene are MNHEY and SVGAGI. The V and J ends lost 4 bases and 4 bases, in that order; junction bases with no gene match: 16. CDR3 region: CASSFDLAGGRSRPDTQYF. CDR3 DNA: TGTGCCAGCAGTTTCGATCTAGCGGGAGGCCGGAGTAGACCAGATACGCAGTATTTT.

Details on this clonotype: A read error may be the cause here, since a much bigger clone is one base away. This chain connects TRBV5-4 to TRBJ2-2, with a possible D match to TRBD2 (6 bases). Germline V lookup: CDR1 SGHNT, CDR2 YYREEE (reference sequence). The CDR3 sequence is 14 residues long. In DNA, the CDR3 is TGTGCCAGCAGCCCGGGACTCGACACCGGGGAGATGTTTTTT. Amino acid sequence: CASSPGLDTGEMFF.

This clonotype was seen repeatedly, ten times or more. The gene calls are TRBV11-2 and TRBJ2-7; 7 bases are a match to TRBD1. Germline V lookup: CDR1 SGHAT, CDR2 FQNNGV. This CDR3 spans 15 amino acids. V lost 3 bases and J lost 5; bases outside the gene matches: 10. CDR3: CASSFSRGLGNEQYF. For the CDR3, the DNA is TGTGCCAGCAGCTTCAGTAGGGGGCTAGGGAACGAGCAGTACTTC.